This T cell receptor (beta chain) was identified during a study of early T cells in non-severe SARS-CoV-2 infection (dated by TCRdb to 2020 to 2022). A note on the overall study: Because TCR sequencing was done on bulk RNA from unsorted whole blood, the alpha and beta chains could not be paired.

Regarding this clonotype: Its cognate antigen has yet to be identified. No per-base quality is available; no much larger clone lies one base away.

The paper's findings and limits, for the study overall: VDJdb matching was skewed toward anti-spike CD8 responses and likely underestimated virus-specific expansions by missing private and CD4 specificities.

The library was made by 5' RACE. The sequencer listed for this sample is NextSeq 500. The TCR library protocol attached unique molecular identifiers to individual cDNA molecules to correct for sequencing error and PCR bias. Sequencing covered both TCR alpha and beta chains, and within each sample the abundances of alpha and beta sequences were tightly co-correlated. From the authors' description of their analysis: Decombinator V4 was used to perform V gene, J gene and CDR3 annotation of TCR sequences. Expanded TCRs were defined as changing significantly between any two time points under a Poisson model with p below 0.0001. TCR abundances were normalised to the total number of TCRs sequenced in each sample and reported as counts per million. TRAV1-2 paired with TRAJ12, TRAJ20 or TRAJ33 defined MAIT TCRs, while TRAV10 paired with TRAJ18 defined iNKT TCRs. VDJdb, accessed 1 November 2021, was searched for CMV, EBV and SARS-CoV-2 annotated TCRs, excluding TCRs annotated for multiple antigens. Starting from the raw public reads, TCRdb applied fastp trimming at Q25, assembled clones with MiXCR and retained in-frame beta chains. Records with the same CDR3 protein are collapsed into one entry carrying the most frequent genes and DNA. The V and J calls were not made by the authors but by TCRdb's processing. This sample gives tens of thousands of distinct CDR3 sequences in total; roughly 8.4% of them show up just once. The ten top clones hold more than 3% of the sample.

Set within a cohort of healthcare workers in London, UK, this nested case-control study involved weekly PCR testing of nasopharyngeal swabs along with blood sampling. Healthcare workers were recruited during the week of the UK lockdown, between 23 and 31 March 2020, and followed weekly for up to about 15 weeks. CDR1 LGHNA and CDR2 YNFKEQ are derived from the germline V gene. The CDR3 runs 15 residues from the cysteine to the phenylalanine. Only the CDR3 DNA is retained, 45 bases long and in frame from the first base. Compared with germline, V lacks 0 bases and J lacks 0 bases; bases without a gene match: 2.

The clonotype was recovered from an adult who was a healthcare worker with PCR-confirmed SARS-CoV-2 infection or an uninfected control (not recorded which). Rearrangement joined TRBV4-2 to TRBJ2-7; 7 bases in between match TRBD2. Source material: whole blood. The DNA sequence reads TGTGCCAGCAGCCAAGATAGGACTAGCTCCTACGAGCAGTACTTC. Its protein is CASSQDRTSSYEQYF.